Listed below are T cell receptor beta chains from one sample, sequenced in a study of Ad26.COV2.S vaccination and SARS-CoV-2 variants. TCRdb's table, derived via immunoSEQ multiplex PCR, lists solely in-frame clones and lacks some. Of around 450,000 clones in the sample, about 93% were seen once. The sequencing here drew on peripheral blood, taken in a trial of Ad26.COV2.S vaccine versus placebo. All receptors derive from a person between 18 and 60 years old who received the Ad26.COV2.S COVID-19 vaccine or a placebo. The CDR3 runs from the conserved cysteine through the conserved F or W. The D gene is left open where the match is weak. Clone sizes are given selectively: once, few, many, or a class where the clone is expanded.

>TRBV27|-|TRBJ2-1|TRBD2
TGTGCCAGCAGTTTATCGGGACTAGCTCTCGATGAGCAGTTCTTC
CASSLSGLALDEQFF
>TRBV7-2|-|TRBJ1-3|-
TGTGCCAGCAGCTTAGGGACCCCGGGGAACACCATATATTTT
CASSLGTPGNTIYF
>TRBV7-9|-|TRBJ2-1|-
TGTGCCAGCAGCTTAATTAAGATAGGCTTTACTTCCTACAATGAGCAGTTCTTC
CASSLIKIGFTSYNEQFF
>TRBV6-5|-|TRBJ2-2|-
TGTGCCAGCAGCAGGGAAGGGAACACCGGGGAGCTGTTTTTT
CASSREGNTGELFF
>TRBV7-9|-|TRBJ2-3|-
TGTGCCAGCAGCTTAGCAGAAAACACAGATACGCAGTATTTT
CASSLAENTDTQYF
>TRBV11-2|-|TRBJ2-3|TRBD2
TGTGCCAGCAGCTTAGCTAGCGGGAGAAGAGCTGGGAGCACAGATACGCAGTATTTT
CASSLASGRRAGSTDTQYF
>TRBV9|-|TRBJ2-1|-
TGTGCCAGCAGCGTAGAAGAGCGGAGCTACAATGAGCAGTTCTTC
CASSVEERSYNEQFF
>TRBV27|-|TRBJ1-1|-
TGTGCCAGCAGTTTACCCACAGGGTATGAAGCTTTCTTT
CASSLPTGYEAFF
>TRBV6-4|once|TRBJ2-3|TRBD2
TGTGCCAGCAGTGCGACTAGCGGAGCACACACAGATACGCAGTATTTT
CASSATSGAHTDTQYF
>TRBV27|-|TRBJ2-7|TRBD2
TGTGCCAGCAGGCAGTGGGGGGGAAACTACGAGCAGTACTTC
CASRQWGGNYEQYF
>TRBV28|-|TRBJ2-5|TRBD1
TGTGCCAGCACTGGACAGGGTTTCGGTCTTAACCAAGAGACCCAGTACTTC
CASTGQGFGLNQETQYF
>TRBV4-1|-|TRBJ2-7|-
TGCGCCAGCAGCCAAGACTGGCAGGTTTCAAACTACGAGCAGTACTTC
CASSQDWQVSNYEQYF
>TRBV6-2/TRBV6-3|-|TRBJ2-2|-
TGTGCCAGCAGTTTGGGGACGGACCCGACCGGGGAGCTGTTTTTT
CASSLGTDPTGELFF
>TRBV11-2|few|TRBJ2-7|-
TGTGCCAGCAGCTCGCCCCCAGAGCTCCCCCTCAGTCCCTACGAGCAGTACTTC
CASSSPPELPLSPYEQYF
>TRBV11-2|once|TRBJ2-7|-
TGTGCCAGCAGCCGCGAGCGGGACATTACCTACGAGCAGTACTTC
CASSRERDITYEQYF
>TRBV3-1/TRBV3-2|-|TRBJ2-2|TRBD2
TGTGCCAGCAGGCCTAAAGCGGGAGGTCTTGGGATGGACGGGGAGCTGTTTTTT
CASRPKAGGLGMDGELFF
>TRBV6-1|-|TRBJ1-1|TRBD1
TGTGCCAGCAGTGAAAGACAGGGGGTTACTGAAGCTTTCTTT
CASSERQGVTEAFF
>TRBV10-1|-|TRBJ1-1|TRBD1
TGCGCCAGTAGGGGGCCGACAGGTGTCACTGAAGCTTTCTTT
CASRGPTGVTEAFF
>TRBV13|-|TRBJ2-1|-
TGTGCCAGCAGCCGGAGGAACCCGACTTCCTACAATGAGCAGTTCTTC
CASSRRNPTSYNEQFF
>TRBV30|once|TRBJ2-7|-
TGTGCCTGGAGTCCTAACCGGGACAACGAGCAGTACTTC
CAWSPNRDNEQYF
>TRBV11-2|-|TRBJ2-4|TRBD1
TGTGCCAGCAGCGGACAGGGGGCTTCCAAAAACATTCAGTACTTC
CASSGQGASKNIQYF
>TRBV6-2/TRBV6-3|-|TRBJ1-6|-
TGTGCCAGCAGTACAGGCTCCTATAATTCACCCCTCCACTTT
CASSTGSYNSPLHF
>TRBV29-1|-|TRBJ1-1|-
TGCAGCGCCGACAGGAACACTGAAGCTTTCTTT
CSADRNTEAFF
>TRBV10-1|-|TRBJ2-1|TRBD2
TGCGCCAGCAGTGAGTCGGGGGGGAGCCATGGTGATGAGCAGTTCTTC
CASSESGGSHGDEQFF
>TRBV18|-|TRBJ2-5|-
TGTGCCAGCTCACCAGGGGAGACCCAGTACTTC
CASSPGETQYF
>TRBV4-3|-|TRBJ2-2|TRBD2
TGCGCCAGCAGCCAAGATTTGACAGCGGGAGCCGGGGAGCTGTTTTTT
CASSQDLTAGAGELFF
>TRBV6-5|-|TRBJ1-5|TRBD1
TGTGCCAGCAGCCGGGGACAGGGTGTGAATCAGCCCCAGCATTTT
CASSRGQGVNQPQHF
>TRBV27|few|TRBJ2-1|TRBD2
TGTGCCAGCAGTCAAATAGCGGGAGAGCTGTTCTTC
CASSQIAGELFF
>TRBV20-1|-|TRBJ2-1|-
TGCAGTGAGGGAGTCAATGAGCAGTTCTTC
CSEGVNEQFF
>TRBV29-1|-|TRBJ1-1|-
TGCAGCGTTGACCCGGGGCTCAGTGAAGCTTTCTTT
CSVDPGLSEAFF
>TRBV3-1/TRBV3-2|-|TRBJ1-6|-
TGTGCCAGCAGCCAAGGTCCGCCGAGCTCCTATAATTCACCCCTCCACTTT
CASSQGPPSSYNSPLHF
>TRBV24-1|-|TRBJ2-7|TRBD2
TGTGCCACCAGTGATCCCGCTCCCATTGGAGCGGGAGTGCTATACGAGCAGTACTTC
CATSDPAPIGAGVLYEQYF
>TRBV27|-|TRBJ1-1|TRBD1
TGTGCCAGCAGACCCCGACCCGGGACAGCTCTCAACACTGAAGCTTTCTTT
CASRPRPGTALNTEAFF
>TRBV20-1|-|TRBJ2-5|-
TGCAGTGCTAGAAGGAGGGAGACCCAGTACTTC
CSARRRETQYF
>TRBV7-8|-|TRBJ1-1|-
TGTGCCAGCAGCCAGGGCCGCACTGAAGCTTTCTTT
CASSQGRTEAFF
>TRBV7-9|-|TRBJ2-1|TRBD1
TGTGCCAGCAGCCCCGGGACAGGCTACAATGAGCAGTTCTTC
CASSPGTGYNEQFF
>TRBV5-5|-|TRBJ2-3|-
TGTGCCAGCAGCTTAGCCCCGGCGGGAAATACGCAGTATTTT
CASSLAPAGNTQYF
>TRBV27|-|TRBJ2-1|TRBD2
TGTGCCAGCAGCCCCCTAGCGGGAGGGAACAATGAGCAGTTCTTC
CASSPLAGGNNEQFF
>TRBV29-1|-|TRBJ2-1|TRBD2
TGCAGCGCCGGGGGGTACAATGAGCAGTTCTTC
CSAGGYNEQFF
>TRBV11-3|-|TRBJ2-7|-
TGTGCCAGCAGCTTCCCTAGCGTCTACGAGCAGTACTTC
CASSFPSVYEQYF
>TRBV14|-|TRBJ2-6|TRBD1
TGTGCCAGCAGCCAAGGCATGTGGGACAGGGGGGCTGGGGCCAACGTCCTGACTTTC
CASSQGMWDRGAGANVLTF
>TRBV27|-|TRBJ1-2|-
TGTGCCAGCAGTTCCCGCCCCTATGGCTACACCTTC
CASSSRPYGYTF
>TRBV7-2|-|TRBJ2-1|-
TGTGCCAGCAGCTTGACGGGAGCCCCGAATGAGCAGTTCTTC
CASSLTGAPNEQFF
>TRBV5-8|-|TRBJ2-7|TRBD1
TGTGCCAGCAGCATTCCGACAGGGGACTACGAGCAGTACTTC
CASSIPTGDYEQYF
>TRBV19|once|TRBJ1-2|-
TGTGCCAGTAGTATAGAAGTAGGGGAGTATGGCTACACCTTC
CASSIEVGEYGYTF
>TRBV5-6|-|TRBJ2-1|TRBD2
TGTGCCAGCAGCCCATCTGGGACTAGCGGGACATATGAGCAGTTCTTC
CASSPSGTSGTYEQFF
>TRBV5-1|-|TRBJ1-1|-
TGCGCCAGCAGCCAAACGACAGGCGCGGACACTGAAGCTTTCTTT
CASSQTTGADTEAFF
>TRBV11-2|-|TRBJ2-3|TRBD2
TGTGCCAGCAGCTTAGAACCTAGCGGGAGGGTTGGGGATACGCAGTATTTT
CASSLEPSGRVGDTQYF
>TRBV10-3|-|TRBJ2-7|TRBD2
TGTGCCATCAGTGGGACTAGCGGGCCCGCCTACGAGCAGTACTTC
CAISGTSGPAYEQYF
>TRBV4-3|few|TRBJ1-2|-
TGCGCCAGCAGCCAAGAAGAGGGGACCTATGGCTACACCTTC
CASSQEEGTYGYTF
>TRBV7-2|-|TRBJ2-7|-
TGTGCCAGCAGCTTATACAGCTCCTACGAGCAGTACTTC
CASSLYSSYEQYF
>TRBV7-6|-|TRBJ2-7|TRBD2
TGTGCCAGCAGCTTAGCTAGCGGGAGAAACGAGCAGTACTTC
CASSLASGRNEQYF
>TRBV7-2|-|TRBJ2-5|-
TGTGCCAGCAGCCCCAGGGTCGCGGAGACCCAGTACTTC
CASSPRVAETQYF
>TRBV7-9|once|TRBJ2-2|-
TGTGCCAGCCCCTTCACCGGGGAGCTGTTTTTT
CASPFTGELFF
>TRBV28|-|TRBJ2-3|-
TGTGCCAGCAGTTTTTTAACGGGAGTTGTTGGAGATACGCAGTATTTT
CASSFLTGVVGDTQYF
>TRBV19|-|TRBJ2-2|TRBD2
TGTGCCAGTAGTATAACCCGGACTAGCGGTAACACCGGGGAGCTGTTTTTT
CASSITRTSGNTGELFF
>TRBV2|-|TRBJ1-4|-
TGTGCCAGCAGTGCCGGGACCGACGTATCACTGTTTTTT
CASSAGTDVSLFF
>TRBV5-6|-|TRBJ2-2|-
TGTGCCAGCAGCTTTTTCGGGGGGCCTAACACCGGGGAGCTGTTTTTT
CASSFFGGPNTGELFF
>TRBV19|-|TRBJ1-5|-
TGTGCCAGTAGTATTCTCGGAAATAGCAATCAGCCCCAGCATTTT
CASSILGNSNQPQHF
>TRBV4-1|-|TRBJ2-5|-
TGCGCCAGCAGCCTCCGGACAGCCGACGGGGAGACCCAGTACTTC
CASSLRTADGETQYF